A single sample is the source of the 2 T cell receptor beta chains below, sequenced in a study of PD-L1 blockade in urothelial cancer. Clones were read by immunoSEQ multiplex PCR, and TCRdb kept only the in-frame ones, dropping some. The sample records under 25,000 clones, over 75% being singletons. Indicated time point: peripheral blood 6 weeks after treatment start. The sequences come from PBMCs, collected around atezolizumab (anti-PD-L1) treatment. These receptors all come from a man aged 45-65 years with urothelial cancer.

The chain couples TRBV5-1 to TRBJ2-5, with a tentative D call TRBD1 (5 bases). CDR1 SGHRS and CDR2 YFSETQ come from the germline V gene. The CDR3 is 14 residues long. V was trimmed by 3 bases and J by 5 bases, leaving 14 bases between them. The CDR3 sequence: CASSSIGAGETQYF. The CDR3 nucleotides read TGCGCCAGCAGCTCCATTGGGGCCGGGGAGACCCAGTACTTC.

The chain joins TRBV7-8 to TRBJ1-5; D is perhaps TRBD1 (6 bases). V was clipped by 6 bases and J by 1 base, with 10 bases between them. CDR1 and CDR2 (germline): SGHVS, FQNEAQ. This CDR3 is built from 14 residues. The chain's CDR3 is CASRLGASNQPQHF. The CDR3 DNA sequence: TGTGCCAGCAGGCTGGGGGCGAGCAATCAGCCCCAGCATTTT. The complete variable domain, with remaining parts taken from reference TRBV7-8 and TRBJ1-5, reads GAGVSQSPRYKVAKRGQDVALRCDPISGHVSLFWYQQALGQGPEFLTYFQNEAQLDKSGLPSDRFFAERPEGSVSTLKIQRTQQEDSAVYLCASRLGASNQPQHFGDGTRLSIL.